These 5 T cell receptor beta chains originate from one sample sequenced in a study of cytomegalovirus exposure and HLA in healthy donors. The PCR used 60 Vbeta and 13 Jbeta primers. TCRdb keeps only in-frame clones here, not all; method: immunoSEQ multiplex PCR. The table records about 120,000 clones, around 77% of them present only once. Sample: PBMCs. These receptors originate from a man between 18 and 35 years old in good health and CMV-seropositive.

The V and J genes are TRBV18 and TRBJ1-1; the D gene is possibly TRBD1 (5 bases). The CDR3 is 13 residues long. V lost 3 bases and J lost 9, with 14 bases in between. Germline loops: CDR1 KGHSH, CDR2 LQKENI. The CDR3 DNA is TGTGCCAGCTCACCGACGATTACAGGTCAAGCTTTCTTT. It encodes CASSPTITGQAFF.

This CDR3 reads CASSDDRYGTGELFF. The CDR3, as DNA: TGTGCCAGTAGTGACGACAGGTATGGCACCGGGGAGCTGTTTTTT. The J gene is TRBJ2-2, the V gene TRBV19; a weak D match, TRBD1 (6 bases). Trimming left V 5 bases short and J 4 bases short, with 14 bases between. The CDR3 has 15 amino acids. Looked up from germline, CDR1 is LNHDA and CDR2 is SQIVND (reference sequence).

In this sample, this clone turned up once. This chain connects TRBV6-6 to TRBJ2-6; possibly TRBD2 for D (5 bases). Trimming cost V 5 bases and J 2 bases, with 7 bases left between them. The CDR3 totals 14 residues. CDR1 is MNHNY and CDR2 is SVGAGI in the germline V gene (reference sequence). CDR3 protein: CASSPEAGANVLTF. The CDR3 region has the DNA TGTGCCAGCAGTCCGGAGGCTGGGGCCAACGTCCTGACTTTC.

This clone occurred a few times. The V and J genes are TRBV19 and TRBJ1-1; TRBD1 matches at 11 bases. Germline CDR1 LNHDA, CDR2 SQIVND (reference sequence). Trimming took 7 bases from V and 11 from J; bases not matched to a gene: 9. CDR3 length: 13 amino acids. The CDR3 region has the DNA TGTGCCAGTAACGGACAGGGGGCGGCCGGGGCTTTCTTT. This gives the protein CASNGQGAAGAFF.

J is TRBJ2-1 and V is TRBV9, with 11 bases matching TRBD2. The CDR3 length is 15 residues. The germline CDR1 and CDR2 sequences are SGDLS and YYNGEE. V dropped 2 bases and J dropped 9; count of bases not matched to a gene: 7. The CDR3 sequence is CASSVGASGRIEQFF. The CDR3 DNA reads as TGTGCCAGCAGCGTGGGGGCTAGCGGGAGGATTGAGCAGTTCTTC.